Listed here are 6 T cell receptor beta chains from one sample, sequenced in a study of blood T cell repertoires in COVID-19. Sequenced by immunoSEQ multiplex PCR; TCRdb stores in-frame clones only, minus some. This sample has some 330,000 clones; 88% occur once, and the top ten carry under 5%. Sequenced material: peripheral blood. The receptors were sampled from a woman aged 45-59 years with active or convalescent COVID-19.

This rearrangement joins TRBV5-6 to TRBJ1-2; D is unclear. Trimming removed 0 bases from V and 0 bases from J, with 9 bases in between. The CDR3 totals 15 residues. CDR1 SGHDT and CDR2 YYEEEE come from the germline V gene. The CDR3 DNA reads as TGTGCCAGCAGCTTGGATCCAGTTACTAACTATGGCTACACCTTC. Translation: CASSLDPVTNYGYTF.

The J gene is TRBJ1-4, the V gene TRBV20-1; D not resolved. Germline CDR1 reads DFQATT; CDR2 reads SNEGSKA (reference sequence). Trimming pared 5 bases from V and 8 bases from J, leaving 6 bases between. The CDR3 has 10 residues. CDR3 DNA: TGCAGTGCTGTCCGGGAAAAACTGTTTTTT. Translating it yields CSAVREKLFF.

The genes are TRBV3-1 (or the pseudogene TRBV3-2) and TRBJ2-3; 12 bases match TRBD2. The CDR3 loop spans 16 amino acids. V was pared by 6 bases and J by 4 bases, with 8 bases of the junction left unmatched. CDR1 and CDR2 (germline): LGHDT, YNNKEL (reference sequence). CDR3 nucleotides: TGTGCCAGCAGTGAGCCGGGACTAGCGGGTCCAGATACGCAGTATTTT. Protein sequence: CASSEPGLAGPDTQYF.

V usage is TRBV7-8 and J usage is TRBJ2-7; TRBD2 matches 15 bases. This CDR3 is 17 amino acids long. The V and J ends lost 5 bases and 7 bases, in that order; junction bases with no gene match: 12. Germline lookup yields CDR1 SGHVS and CDR2 FQNEAQ. The CDR3, as DNA: TGTGCCAGCAGCCCATCTCGGGGGGGACTAGCGGGAGGAGAGCAGTACTTC. Encoded protein: CASSPSRGGLAGGEQYF.

The CDR3 DNA follows: TGTGCCAGCAGCTTAGCACTGGGGGGGTCCTCCTACGAGCAGTACTTC. Translating gives CASSLALGGSSYEQYF. This chain links TRBV7-2 with TRBJ2-7; 7 bases are shared with TRBD2. The CDR3 totals 16 residues. In germline, CDR1 is SGHTA, CDR2 FQGNSA. The J segment lost 0 bases and the V segment lost 0 bases, leaving 5 bases of the junction unmatched.

The V call is TRBV7-2, the J call TRBJ2-7; 14 bases are a match to TRBD2. This CDR3 contains 16 residues. The V segment lost 5 bases and the J segment 4 bases; nucleotides outside the gene matches: 7. CDR1 is SGHTA, CDR2 FQGNSA, per germline. CDR3: CASSVGTSGRRYEQYF. The CDR3, as DNA: TGTGCCAGCAGCGTTGGGACTAGCGGGAGACGGTACGAGCAGTACTTC.